The rows below give T cell receptor beta chains drawn from one sample of a study of T cell changes during pregnancy in multiple sclerosis. Libraries were prepared by immunoSEQ multiplex PCR; TCRdb keeps only in-frame clonotypes and omits some of them. Seen here are tens of thousands of clones, roughly nine tenths observed once, and the top ten hold more than 1.4%. Here the sequenced sample was peripheral blood, taken after pregnancy. The receptors were gathered from a female donor with multiple sclerosis, enrolled in a pregnancy study. CDR3s include the opening cysteine and the closing phenylalanine or tryptophan. Each record gives: V gene, J gene, D gene, CDR3 protein, CDR3 DNA. D genes are given only for firm matches.

v_gene: TRBV18
j_gene: TRBJ2-5
d_gene: TRBD1
CDR3aa: CASSPPVGQGAVETQYF
CDR3nt: TGTGCCAGCTCACCACCGGTGGGACAGGGGGCTGTGGAGACCCAGTACTTC

v_gene: TRBV19
j_gene: TRBJ2-7
d_gene: NA
CDR3aa: CASSIGRAFGYEQYF
CDR3nt: TGTGCCAGTAGTATAGGCAGGGCCTTTGGATACGAGCAGTACTTC

v_gene: TRBV28
j_gene: TRBJ2-4
d_gene: TRBD2
CDR3aa: CASSSGPSGDIQYF
CDR3nt: TGTGCCAGCAGTTCAGGGCCTAGCGGGGACATTCAGTACTTC

v_gene: TRBV27
j_gene: TRBJ2-3
d_gene: NA
CDR3aa: CASSLGAGTDTQYF
CDR3nt: TGTGCCAGCAGTTTAGGAGCGGGCACAGATACGCAGTATTTT

v_gene: TRBV11-2
j_gene: TRBJ2-1
d_gene: NA
CDR3aa: CASSHPPTNEQFF
CDR3nt: TGTGCCAGCAGCCATCCCCCTACCAATGAGCAGTTCTTC

v_gene: TRBV2
j_gene: TRBJ2-5
d_gene: NA
CDR3aa: CASRVHDSQETQYF
CDR3nt: TGTGCCAGCAGGGTCCACGACAGTCAAGAGACCCAGTACTTC

v_gene: TRBV4-1
j_gene: TRBJ1-1
d_gene: NA
CDR3aa: CASRRSRGRGEAFF
CDR3nt: TGCGCCAGCAGACGAAGCAGGGGAAGGGGTGAAGCTTTCTTT

v_gene: TRBV5-1
j_gene: TRBJ1-3
d_gene: NA
CDR3aa: CASSLAGDSGNTIYF
CDR3nt: TGCGCCAGCAGCTTGGCGGGTGACTCTGGAAACACCATATATTTT

v_gene: TRBV29-1
j_gene: TRBJ1-4
d_gene: TRBD1
CDR3aa: CSASRDRGMEKLFF
CDR3nt: TGCAGCGCTTCCCGGGACAGGGGAATGGAAAAACTGTTTTTT

v_gene: TRBV6-5
j_gene: TRBJ1-1
d_gene: NA
CDR3aa: CASSYSANGNTEAFF
CDR3nt: TGTGCCAGCAGTTACTCAGCTAATGGGAACACTGAAGCTTTCTTT

v_gene: TRBV9
j_gene: TRBJ2-1
d_gene: NA
CDR3aa: CASSVGSGLSPGNEQFF
CDR3nt: TGTGCCAGCAGCGTTGGGAGCGGCCTTTCCCCGGGCAATGAGCAGTTCTTC

v_gene: TRBV4-2
j_gene: TRBJ2-7
d_gene: NA
CDR3aa: CASSQDWTSYEQYF
CDR3nt: TGTGCCAGCAGCCAAGACTGGACAAGCTACGAGCAGTACTTC

v_gene: TRBV29-1
j_gene: TRBJ2-3
d_gene: TRBD2
CDR3aa: CSVLAGGSTDTQYF
CDR3nt: TGCAGCGTTCTAGCGGGAGGGAGCACAGATACGCAGTATTTT

v_gene: TRBV19
j_gene: TRBJ2-7
d_gene: TRBD1
CDR3aa: CASSIEGALSYEQYF
CDR3nt: TGTGCCAGTAGTATTGAGGGGGCACTCTCCTACGAGCAGTACTTC

v_gene: TRBV7-9
j_gene: TRBJ1-4
d_gene: NA
CDR3aa: CASSPGSTNEKLFF
CDR3nt: TGTGCCAGCAGTCCAGGGTCAACTAATGAAAAACTGTTTTTT

v_gene: TRBV18
j_gene: TRBJ1-1
d_gene: NA
CDR3aa: CASSQTENTEAFF
CDR3nt: TGTGCCAGCTCACAAACAGAGAACACTGAAGCTTTCTTT